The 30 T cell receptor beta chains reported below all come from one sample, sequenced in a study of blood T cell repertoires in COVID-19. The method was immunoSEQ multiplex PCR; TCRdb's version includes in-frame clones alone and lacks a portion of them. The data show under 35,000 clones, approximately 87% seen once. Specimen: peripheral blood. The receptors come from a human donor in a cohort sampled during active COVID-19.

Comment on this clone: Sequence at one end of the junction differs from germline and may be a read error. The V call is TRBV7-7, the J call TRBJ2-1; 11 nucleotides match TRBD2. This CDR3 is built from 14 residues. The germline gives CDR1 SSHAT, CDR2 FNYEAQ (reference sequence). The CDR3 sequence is CASSDGTSGNEQFF. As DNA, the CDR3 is TGTGCTAGCAGCGACGGGACTAGCGGCAATGAGCAGTTCTTC.

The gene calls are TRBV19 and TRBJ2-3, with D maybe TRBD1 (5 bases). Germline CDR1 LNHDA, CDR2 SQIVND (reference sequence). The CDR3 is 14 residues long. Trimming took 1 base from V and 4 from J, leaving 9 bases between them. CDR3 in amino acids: CASSIAGRADTQYF. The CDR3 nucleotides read TGTGCCAGTAGTATAGCAGGGCGCGCAGATACGCAGTATTTT.

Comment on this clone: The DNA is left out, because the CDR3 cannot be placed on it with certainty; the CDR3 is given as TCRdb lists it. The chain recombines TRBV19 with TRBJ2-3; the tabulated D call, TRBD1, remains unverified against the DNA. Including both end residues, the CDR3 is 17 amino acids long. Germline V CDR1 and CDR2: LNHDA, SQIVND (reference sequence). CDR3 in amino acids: CASSMVRARGTTDTQYF.

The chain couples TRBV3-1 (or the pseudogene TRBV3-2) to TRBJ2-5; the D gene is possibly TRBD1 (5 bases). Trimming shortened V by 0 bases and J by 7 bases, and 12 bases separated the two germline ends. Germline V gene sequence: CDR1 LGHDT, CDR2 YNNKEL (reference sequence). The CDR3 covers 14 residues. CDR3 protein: CASSQDSTVGTQYF. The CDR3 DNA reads TGTGCCAGCAGCCAAGATTCGACAGTTGGGACCCAGTACTTC.

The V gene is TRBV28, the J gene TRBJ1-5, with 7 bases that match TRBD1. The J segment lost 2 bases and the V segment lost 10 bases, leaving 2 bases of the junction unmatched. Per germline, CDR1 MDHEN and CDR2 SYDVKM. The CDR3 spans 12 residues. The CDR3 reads CATQGGNQPQHF. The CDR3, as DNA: TGTGCCACCCAGGGGGGCAATCAGCCCCAGCATTTT.

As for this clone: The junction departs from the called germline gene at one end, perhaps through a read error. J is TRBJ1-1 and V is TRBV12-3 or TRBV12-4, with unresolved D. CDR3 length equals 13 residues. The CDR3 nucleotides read TGTGCCAGCAGTTCTGGTGTCCTCACTGAAGCCTTCTTT. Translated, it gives CASSSGVLTEAFF.

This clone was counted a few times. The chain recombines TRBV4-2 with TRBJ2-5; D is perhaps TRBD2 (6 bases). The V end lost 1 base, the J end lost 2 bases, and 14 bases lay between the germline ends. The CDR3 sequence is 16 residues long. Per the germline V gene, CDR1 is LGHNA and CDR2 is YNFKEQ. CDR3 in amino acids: CASSQAPGLSQETQYF. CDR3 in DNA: TGTGCCAGCAGCCAAGCCCCCGGACTATCGCAAGAGACCCAGTACTTC.

The CDR3 sequence: CASSSGDRGEEKLFF. CDR3 sequence (DNA): TGCGCCAGCAGCTCCGGGGACAGGGGGGAGGAAAAACTGTTTTTT. This sequence joins TRBV5-1 and TRBJ1-4, with 11 bases fitting TRBD1. Germline V gene sequence: CDR1 SGHRS, CDR2 YFSETQ. Trimming cost V 3 bases and J 8 bases; bases outside gene matches: 6. The CDR3 totals 15 residues. Full variable domain (remainder filled in from reference TRBV5-1 and TRBJ1-4): KAGVTQTPRYLIKTRGQQVTLSCSPISGHRSVSWYQQTPGQGLQFLFEYFSETQRNKGNFPGRFSGRQFSNSRSEMNVSTLELGDSALYLCASSSGDRGEEKLFFGSGTQLSVL.

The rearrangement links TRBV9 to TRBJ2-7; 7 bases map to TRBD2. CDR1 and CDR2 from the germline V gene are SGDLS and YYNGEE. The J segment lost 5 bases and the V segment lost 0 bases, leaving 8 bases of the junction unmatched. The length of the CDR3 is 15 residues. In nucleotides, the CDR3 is TGTGCCAGCAGCGTAGAATCCGGGGGGAGAGACGAGCAGTACTTC. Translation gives CASSVESGGRDEQYF. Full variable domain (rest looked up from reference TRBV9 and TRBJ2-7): DSGVTQTPKHLITATGQRVTLRCSPRSGDLSVYWYQQSLDQGLQFLIQYYNGEERAKGNILERFSAQQFPDLHSELNLSSLELGDSALYFCASSVESGGRDEQYFGPGTRLTVT.

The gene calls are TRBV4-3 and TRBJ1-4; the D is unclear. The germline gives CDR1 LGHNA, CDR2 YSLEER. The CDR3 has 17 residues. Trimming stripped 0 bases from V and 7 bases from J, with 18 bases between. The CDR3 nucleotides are TGCGCCAGCAGCCAAGAGGTTTTAGCCCGGGGAGGTGAAAAACTGTTTTTT. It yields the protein CASSQEVLARGGEKLFF.

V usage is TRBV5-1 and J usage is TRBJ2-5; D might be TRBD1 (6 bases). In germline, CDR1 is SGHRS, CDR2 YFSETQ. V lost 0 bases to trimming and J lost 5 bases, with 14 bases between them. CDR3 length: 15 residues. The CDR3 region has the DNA TGCGCCAGCAGCTTGGATTCCATGGGGGCGGAGACCCAGTACTTC. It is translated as CASSLDSMGAETQYF.

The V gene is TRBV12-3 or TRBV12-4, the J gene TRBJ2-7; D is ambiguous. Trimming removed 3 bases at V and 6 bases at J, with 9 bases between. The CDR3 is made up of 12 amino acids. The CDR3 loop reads CASSLQRLEQYF. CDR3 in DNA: TGTGCCAGCAGTTTGCAGAGGCTCGAGCAGTACTTC.

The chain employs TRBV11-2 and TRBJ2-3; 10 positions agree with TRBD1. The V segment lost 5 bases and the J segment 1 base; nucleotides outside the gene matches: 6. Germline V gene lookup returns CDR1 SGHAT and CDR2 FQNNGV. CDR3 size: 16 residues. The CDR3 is CASSIGQGVGTDTQYF. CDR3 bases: TGTGCCAGCAGCATTGGACAGGGGGTTGGCACAGATACGCAGTATTTT.

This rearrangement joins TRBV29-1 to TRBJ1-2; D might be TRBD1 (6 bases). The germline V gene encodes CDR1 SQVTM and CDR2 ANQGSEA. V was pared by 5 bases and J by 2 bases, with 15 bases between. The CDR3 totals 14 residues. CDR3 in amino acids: CSVTDGGGNYGYTF. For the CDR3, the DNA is TGCAGCGTTACTGATGGGGGCGGCAACTATGGCTACACCTTC.

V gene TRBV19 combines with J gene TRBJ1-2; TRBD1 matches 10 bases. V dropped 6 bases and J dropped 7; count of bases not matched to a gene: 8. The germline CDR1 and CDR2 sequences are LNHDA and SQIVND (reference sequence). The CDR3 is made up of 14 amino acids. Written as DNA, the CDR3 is TGTGCCAGTAGCCCCGGGACAGGGGTGCCTGGCTACACCTTC. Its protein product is CASSPGTGVPGYTF.

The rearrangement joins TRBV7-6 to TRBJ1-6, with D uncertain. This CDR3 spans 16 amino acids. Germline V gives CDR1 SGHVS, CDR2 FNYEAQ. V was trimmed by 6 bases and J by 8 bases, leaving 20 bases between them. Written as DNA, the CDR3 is TGTGCCAGCAGGGCGGGTCCGGGGATTTCGGATTCACCCCTCCACTTT. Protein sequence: CASRAGPGISDSPLHF.

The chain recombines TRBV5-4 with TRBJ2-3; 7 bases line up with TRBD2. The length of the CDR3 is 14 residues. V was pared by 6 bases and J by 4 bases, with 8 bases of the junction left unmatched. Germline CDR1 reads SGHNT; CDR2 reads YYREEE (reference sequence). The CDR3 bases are TGTGCCAGCAACCGACTAGCATCTGCAGATACGCAGTATTTT. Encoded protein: CASNRLASADTQYF. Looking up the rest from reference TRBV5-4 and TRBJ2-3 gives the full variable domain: ETGVTQSPTHLIKTRGQQVTLRCSSQSGHNTVSWYQQALGQGPQFIFQYYREEENGRGNFPPRFSGLQFPNYSSELNVNALELDDSALYLCASNRLASADTQYFGPGTRLTVL.

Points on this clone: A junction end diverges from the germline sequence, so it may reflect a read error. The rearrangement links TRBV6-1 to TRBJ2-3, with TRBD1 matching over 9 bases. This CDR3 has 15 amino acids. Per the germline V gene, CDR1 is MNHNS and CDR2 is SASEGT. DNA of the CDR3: TGTGCCAGCAGTGAAAGGGGACAGGGCACGGATACGCAGTATTTT. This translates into CASSERGQGTDTQYF.

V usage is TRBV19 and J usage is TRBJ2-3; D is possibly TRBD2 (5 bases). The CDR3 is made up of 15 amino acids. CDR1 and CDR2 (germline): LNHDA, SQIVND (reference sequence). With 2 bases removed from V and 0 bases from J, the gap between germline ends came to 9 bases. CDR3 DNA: TGTGCCAGTAGTATAATGCCGGGGAGCACAGATACGCAGTATTTT. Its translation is CASSIMPGSTDTQYF.

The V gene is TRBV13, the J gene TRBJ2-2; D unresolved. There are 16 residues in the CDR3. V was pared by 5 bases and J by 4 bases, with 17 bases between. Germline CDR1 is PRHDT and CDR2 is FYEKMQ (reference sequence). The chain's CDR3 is CASSPPGSRFTGELFF. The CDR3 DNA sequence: TGTGCCAGCAGCCCCCCTGGGTCTAGATTCACCGGGGAGCTGTTTTTT.

CDR3 nucleotide sequence: TGTGCCAGCAGCCAATTCCAGGGAAAGTGGGCCTATGGCTACACCTTC. This sequence encodes CASSQFQGKWAYGYTF. The genes are TRBV3-1 (or the pseudogene TRBV3-2) and TRBJ1-2; D perhaps matches TRBD1 (5 bases). This CDR3 comprises 16 residues. V lost 2 bases and J 4 bases, leaving 17 bases between the germline ends. Germline V gene data show CDR1 as LGHDT and CDR2 as YNNKEL (reference sequence).

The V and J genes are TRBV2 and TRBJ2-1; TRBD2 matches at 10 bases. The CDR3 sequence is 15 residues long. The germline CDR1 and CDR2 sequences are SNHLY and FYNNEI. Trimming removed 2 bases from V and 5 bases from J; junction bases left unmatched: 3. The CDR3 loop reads CASSESLAGDNEQFF. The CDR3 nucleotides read TGTGCCAGCAGTGAATCGCTAGCGGGGGACAATGAGCAGTTCTTC.

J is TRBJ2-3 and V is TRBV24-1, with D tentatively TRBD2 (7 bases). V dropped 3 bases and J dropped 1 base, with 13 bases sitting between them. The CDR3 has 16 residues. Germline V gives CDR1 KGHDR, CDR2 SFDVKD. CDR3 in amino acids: CATSDNTGRGTDTQYF. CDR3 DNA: TGTGCCACCAGTGATAATACAGGGAGGGGCACAGATACGCAGTATTTT.

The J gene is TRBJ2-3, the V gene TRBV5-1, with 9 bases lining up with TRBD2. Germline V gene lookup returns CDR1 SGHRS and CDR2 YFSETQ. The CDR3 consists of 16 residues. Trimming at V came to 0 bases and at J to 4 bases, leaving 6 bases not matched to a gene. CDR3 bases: TGCGCCAGCAGCTTGGCTGGTAGCGGGGGCTCAGATACGCAGTATTTT. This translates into CASSLAGSGGSDTQYF.

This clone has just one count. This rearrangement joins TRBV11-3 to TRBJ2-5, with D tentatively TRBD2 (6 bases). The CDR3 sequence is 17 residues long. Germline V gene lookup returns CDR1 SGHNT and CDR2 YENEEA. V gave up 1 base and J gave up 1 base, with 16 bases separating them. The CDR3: CASSLGQPWGVQETQYF. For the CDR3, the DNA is TGTGCCAGCAGCTTAGGACAGCCATGGGGGGTCCAAGAGACCCAGTACTTC.

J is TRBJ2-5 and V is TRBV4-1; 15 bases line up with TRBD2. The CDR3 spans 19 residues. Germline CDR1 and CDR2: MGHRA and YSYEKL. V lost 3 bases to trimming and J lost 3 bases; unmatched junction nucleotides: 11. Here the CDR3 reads CASSHPGLAGGPGKETQYF. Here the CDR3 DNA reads TGCGCCAGCAGCCATCCCGGACTAGCGGGGGGGCCTGGGAAAGAGACCCAGTACTTC.

CDR3 bases: TGTGCCTGGACCCCCCAGGCCCCCCAGGGCGCTCAGTACTTC. Translated: CAWTPQAPQGAQYF. This rearrangement joins TRBV30 to TRBJ2-7; possible D gene TRBD1, 5 bases. CDR3 length: 14 amino acids. Trimming took 4 bases from V and 10 from J, leaving 23 bases between them. CDR1 GTSNPN and CDR2 SVGIG come from the germline V gene (reference sequence).

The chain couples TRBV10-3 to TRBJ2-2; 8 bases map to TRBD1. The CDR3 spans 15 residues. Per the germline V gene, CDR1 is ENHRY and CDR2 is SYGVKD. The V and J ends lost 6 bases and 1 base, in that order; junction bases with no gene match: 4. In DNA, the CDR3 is TGTGCCATCAGGGAGGACAGGGTGAACACCGGGGAGCTGTTTTTT. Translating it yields CAIREDRVNTGELFF.

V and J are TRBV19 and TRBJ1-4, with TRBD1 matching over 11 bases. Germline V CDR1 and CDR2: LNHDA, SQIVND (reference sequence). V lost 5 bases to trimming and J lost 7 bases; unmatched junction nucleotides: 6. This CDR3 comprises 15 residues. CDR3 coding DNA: TGTGCCAGTAGTCCGCGGACAGGGGGCATTGAAAAACTGTTTTTT. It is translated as CASSPRTGGIEKLFF.

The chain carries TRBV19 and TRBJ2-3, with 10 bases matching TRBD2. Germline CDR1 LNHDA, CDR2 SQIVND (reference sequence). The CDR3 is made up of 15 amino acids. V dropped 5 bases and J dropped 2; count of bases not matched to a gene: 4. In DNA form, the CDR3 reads TGTGCCAGTAGTCTACTAGCGGGGAACACAGATACGCAGTATTTT. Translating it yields CASSLLAGNTDTQYF. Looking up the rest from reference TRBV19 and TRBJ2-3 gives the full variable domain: DGGITQSPKYLFRKEGQNVTLSCEQNLNHDAMYWYRQDPGQGLRLIYYSQIVNDFQKGDIAEGYSVSREKKESFPLTVTSAQKNPTAFYLCASSLLAGNTDTQYFGPGTRLTVL.